This T cell receptor (beta chain) was identified in a study of cytomegalovirus exposure and HLA in healthy donors. Looking at the study overall: Unique TCR beta sequences numbering some 110 million came from 150 million to 200 million T cells in an earlier analysis. Findings of the study overall: Immune exposure data for these donors was limited to CMV serostatus. A likely sequencing artifact accounted for one observed cluster of highly shared sequence variants. The majority of TCR sequences were rare, yet some public TCRs appeared in many donors.

In regard to this clone: The antigen is not known.

Looked up from germline, CDR1 is ENHRY and CDR2 is SYGVKD. Trimming removed 0 bases from V and 8 bases from J, with 4 bases in between. This CDR3 contains 11 residues. Both 60 Vbeta primers and 13 Jbeta primers went into the PCR. This table comes from immunoSEQ multiplex PCR, and its TCRdb copy is limited to in-frame clones, with some not included. This sample's table reports 45,000 to 55,000 clones. The chain recombines TRBV10-3 with TRBJ1-1; D uncertain. The sample taken for sequencing was PBMCs. The sequence was collected from a male donor in good health and CMV-seropositive. CDR3 sequence (DNA): TGTGCCATCAGTGAGTCGCTAGAAGCTTTCTTT. It specifies CAISESLEAFF.